Below, 16 T cell receptor beta chains from the same sample are listed, as sequenced in a study of CD8 T cells in Susac syndrome (dated by TCRdb to the late 2010s). Receptors were amplified or captured by the immunoSEQ multiplex PCR assay. RNA was extracted using the RNeasy kit, and roughly 0.5 to 1 microgram was reverse transcribed with random hexamers. Starting from the raw public reads, TCRdb applied fastp trimming at Q25, assembled clones with MiXCR and retained in-frame beta chains. Rows are unified per CDR3 protein, each entry keeping the most common DNA and genes. In all, the sample holds around 150,000 distinct CDR3 sequences, and approximately 95% of those were seen once. The top ten hold roughly 0.17% of the sample. Input material: CD8+ T cells from PBMCs. The receptors were gathered from a human donor with Susac syndrome.

V and J are TRBV28 and TRBJ2-7; D not resolved. This CDR3 comprises 12 residues. CDR1 is MDHEN, CDR2 SYDVKM, per germline. V dropped 7 bases and J dropped 6 bases, with 13 bases sitting between them. The CDR3 is CASTYGIGEQYF. The DNA of the CDR3 is TGTGCCAGCACCTATGGGATTGGCGAGCAGTACTTC.

V usage is TRBV20-1 and J usage is TRBJ2-7, with a weak D call TRBD1 (6 bases). The germline gives CDR1 DFQATT, CDR2 SNEGSKA (reference sequence). The CDR3 spans 11 residues. V lost 7 bases and J 7 bases, leaving 14 bases between the germline ends. The CDR3: CSVNRVGEQYF. The CDR3 bases are TGCAGTGTGAACAGGGTGGGAGAGCAGTACTTC.

The chain combines TRBV14 with TRBJ2-2; D is possibly TRBD1 (6 bases). V gave up 1 base and J gave up 9 bases, with 9 bases separating them. CDR3 size: 13 residues. Looked up from germline, CDR1 is SGHDN and CDR2 is FVKESK. The CDR3 sequence is CASSQVGQWELFF. In DNA form, the CDR3 reads TGTGCCAGCAGCCAAGTGGGACAATGGGAGCTGTTTTTT.

The chain employs TRBV30 and TRBJ2-7; 9 positions agree with TRBD1. Germline trimming cut 3 bases from V and 5 bases from J; bases unmatched to any gene: 8. Germline V gives CDR1 GTSNPN, CDR2 SVGIG (reference sequence). This CDR3 comprises 14 residues. The DNA for the CDR3 is TGTGCCTGGAGACCGGGACAGGGATTCCACGAGCAGTACTTC. Residues: CAWRPGQGFHEQYF.

This chain links TRBV7-2 with TRBJ2-3; maybe TRBD1 (6 bases). Between the trimmed V and J ends, which lost 3 bases and 9 bases, there was a span of 10 bases. The germline V gene has CDR1 SGHTA and CDR2 FQGNSA. The CDR3 is made up of 12 amino acids. CDR3 sequence (DNA): TGTGCCAGCAGCTTCGGCCAGGGGACGCAGTATTTT. Encoded protein: CASSFGQGTQYF.

The V call is TRBV30, the J call TRBJ1-3, with D possibly TRBD1 on 5 matching bases. Trimming removed 0 bases at V and 6 bases at J, with 21 bases between. Germline CDR1 reads GTSNPN; CDR2 reads SVGIG (reference sequence). The CDR3 length is 17 residues. The CDR3 protein is CAWSVVTVGVIENTIYF. The CDR3 region has the DNA TGTGCCTGGAGTGTGGTGACAGTAGGGGTCATCGAAAACACCATATATTTT.

The V and J genes are TRBV7-8 and TRBJ1-1; the D gene is possibly TRBD1 (6 bases). Germline lookup yields CDR1 SGHVS and CDR2 FQNEAQ. CDR3 length: 13 amino acids. Between the trimmed V and J ends, which lost 4 bases and 10 bases, there was a span of 16 bases. The CDR3 DNA sequence: TGTGCCAGCAGCTGGGGATCGGGACAAGCAGCTTTCTTT. Amino acids: CASSWGSGQAAFF.

The chain recombines TRBV7-8 with TRBJ2-3, with D uncertain. V was clipped by 1 base and J by 6 bases, with 17 bases between them. Germline V gene lookup returns CDR1 SGHVS and CDR2 FQNEAQ. The CDR3 consists of 16 residues. The CDR3 bases are TGTGCCAGCAGCTTAGTATCTGATGGGTTGCGCGATACGCAGTATTTT. Its protein is CASSLVSDGLRDTQYF.

V and J are TRBV9 and TRBJ1-2, with D hard to call. The CDR3 sequence is 12 residues long. Germline lookup yields CDR1 SGDLS and CDR2 YYNGEE. Trimming removed 3 bases at V and 4 bases at J, with 7 bases between. The CDR3 reads CASSGQTYGYTF. Here the CDR3 DNA reads TGTGCCAGCAGCGGCCAGACCTATGGCTACACCTTC.

This clonotype has just one count. The J gene is TRBJ2-3, the V gene TRBV18; TRBD1 agrees at 8 bases. This CDR3 has 15 residues. The V and J ends lost 1 base and 0 bases, in that order; junction bases with no gene match: 0. CDR1 is KGHSH and CDR2 is LQKENI in the germline V gene. The CDR3 nucleotides are TGTGCCAGCTCACCACGACAGGGGAGCACAGATACGCAGTATTTT. It yields the protein CASSPRQGSTDTQYF.

The chain employs TRBV29-1 and TRBJ2-2; 7 bases are shared with TRBD2. Trimming removed 4 bases from V and 5 bases from J; junction bases left unmatched: 7. Per the germline V gene, CDR1 is SQVTM and CDR2 is ANQGSEA. The CDR3 is made up of 14 amino acids. The CDR3 loop reads CSVVTLGGTGELFF. CDR3 nucleotides: TGCAGCGTTGTTACCCTGGGGGGGACCGGGGAGCTGTTTTTT.

The rearrangement joins TRBV7-6 to TRBJ2-3; 14 positions agree with TRBD2. The CDR3 consists of 17 residues. V trimming: 5 bases; J trimming: 4 bases; junction bases outside the gene matches: 8. The germline CDR1 and CDR2 sequences are SGHVS and FNYEAQ. In DNA, the CDR3 is TGTGCCAGCAGCCGTGGGACTAGCGGGAGTCTCGCAGATACGCAGTATTTT. It codes for CASSRGTSGSLADTQYF.

V gene TRBV10-3 combines with J gene TRBJ1-2, with TRBD1 matching over 7 bases. Losses at the gene ends were 0 bases for V and 6 bases for J; bases not matched to a gene: 7. The CDR3 consists of 15 residues. CDR1 is ENHRY, CDR2 SYGVKD, per germline. CDR3 nucleotide sequence: TGTGCCATCAGTGAGTCCCCCCCCGGACAGGATGGCTACACCTTC. The encoded protein is CAISESPPGQDGYTF.

The chain uses TRBV28 and TRBJ2-1; 12 bases are a match to TRBD2. The CDR3 totals 15 residues. In germline, CDR1 is MDHEN, CDR2 SYDVKM. Germline trimming cut 5 bases from V and 6 bases from J; bases unmatched to any gene: 5. The CDR3 bases are TGTGCCAGCAGTGAGACTAGCGGGAGTGCCAATGAGCAGTTCTTC. The encoded protein is CASSETSGSANEQFF.

The CDR3 spells CASSPAGRREGEQYF. DNA for the CDR3: TGTGCCAGCAGCCCAGCAGGAAGGCGGGAGGGCGAGCAGTACTTC. V usage is TRBV9 and J usage is TRBJ2-7, with 9 bases matching TRBD2. With V trimmed by 4 bases and J by 6 bases, 11 bases remained unmatched. The CDR3 runs 15 residues. Germline V gene data show CDR1 as SGDLS and CDR2 as YYNGEE.

The rearrangement links TRBV20-1 to TRBJ2-7; 8 bases fit TRBD2. The CDR3 is 15 amino acids. Looked up from germline, CDR1 is DFQATT and CDR2 is SNEGSKA (reference sequence). The J segment lost 3 bases and the V segment lost 3 bases, leaving 10 bases of the junction unmatched. The CDR3 loop reads CSASPRAGADYEQYF. CDR3 coding DNA: TGCAGTGCTAGCCCGCGAGCGGGGGCAGACTACGAGCAGTACTTC.